The 29 T cell receptor beta chains below all came from one sample that was sequenced in a study of T cell responses to AZD1222 COVID-19 vaccine. Sequencing was performed with immunoSEQ multiplex PCR; in TCRdb, only in-frame clones are kept and a portion is missing. The data contain more than 150,000 clones, roughly nine tenths of them singletons. Sequencing was performed on peripheral blood, taken on day 0 of AZD1222 vaccination. These receptors were obtained from an adult in good health.

The chain carries TRBV20-1 and TRBJ1-5, with D possibly TRBD1 on 5 matching bases. This CDR3 has 14 amino acids. Trimming removed 3 bases from V and 2 bases from J, with 11 bases in between. Germline assignment: CDR1 DFQATT and CDR2 SNEGSKA (reference sequence). The CDR3 region has the DNA TGCAGTGCTAGTTTGGGGGTCGGCAATCAGCCCCAGCATTTT. The encoded protein is CSASLGVGNQPQHF.

This rearrangement joins TRBV11-2 to TRBJ1-3; no clear D. Germline V gives CDR1 SGHAT, CDR2 FQNNGV. The CDR3 length is 11 residues. Trimming stripped 3 bases from V and 9 bases from J, with 6 bases between. The CDR3 sequence is CASSFGGTIYF. CDR3 sequence (DNA): TGTGCCAGCAGCTTTGGTGGCACCATATATTTT. Combining the CDR3 with reference TRBV11-2 and TRBJ1-3 gives the whole variable domain EAGVAQSPRYKIIEKRQSVAFWCNPISGHATLYWYQQILGQGPKLLIQFQNNGVVDDSQLPKDRFSAERLKGVDSTLKIQPAKLEDSAVYLCASSFGGTIYFGEGSWLTVV.

The V gene is TRBV30, the J gene TRBJ1-1; D possibly corresponds to TRBD1 (6 bases). The CDR3 sequence is 12 residues long. The germline gives CDR1 GTSNPN, CDR2 SVGIG (reference sequence). V was clipped by 4 bases and J by 4 bases, with 10 bases between them. The CDR3 bases are TGTGCCTGGACCAGGGGAGGCACTGAAGCTTTCTTT. Translating gives CAWTRGGTEAFF.

The chain combines TRBV5-5 with TRBJ1-2; tentatively, D is TRBD1 (6 bases). V was pared by 0 bases and J by 2 bases, with 17 bases between. From germline, CDR1 is SGHKS and CDR2 YYEKEE (reference sequence). The CDR3 consists of 17 residues. CDR3 sequence: CASSLGGPIDRNYGYTF. CDR3 coding DNA: TGTGCCAGCAGCTTGGGGGGGCCCATAGACAGGAACTATGGCTACACCTTC.

The chain uses TRBV5-1 and TRBJ1-2, with 7 bases identical to TRBD1. The V segment lost 1 base and the J segment 6 bases; nucleotides outside the gene matches: 6. Germline V lookup: CDR1 SGHRS, CDR2 YFSETQ. The CDR3 sequence is 14 residues long. The CDR3 coding sequence is TGCGCCAGCAGCTTGATGGGGCAGGGGGATGGCTACACCTTC. Amino acid sequence: CASSLMGQGDGYTF. The whole variable domain, filled in from reference TRBV5-1 and TRBJ1-2, reads KAGVTQTPRYLIKTRGQQVTLSCSPISGHRSVSWYQQTPGQGLQFLFEYFSETQRNKGNFPGRFSGRQFSNSRSEMNVSTLELGDSALYLCASSLMGQGDGYTFGSGTRLTVV.

The chain recombines TRBV11-3 with TRBJ2-7; no definite D call. Germline V gives CDR1 SGHNT, CDR2 YENEEA. The CDR3 has 16 amino acids. Trimming cost V 3 bases and J 6 bases, with 21 bases left between them. CDR3 bases: TGTGCCAGCAGCTTTCCAGAGTCATACCAGCGCCCCGAGCAGTACTTC. Amino acid sequence: CASSFPESYQRPEQYF.

This chain joins TRBV10-3 and TRBJ1-1, with a possible D match to TRBD1 (6 bases). This CDR3 is 12 amino acids long. The V gene's germline CDR1 is ENHRY and CDR2 SYGVKD. The ends were cut back, 10 bases at V and 3 bases at J, with 12 bases in the middle. The CDR3 nucleotides read TGTGCCACGGGAAGGACAGACACTGAAGCTTTCTTT. It translates to CATGRTDTEAFF.

The chain has TRBV5-1 and TRBJ2-3; the D call may be TRBD1 or TRBD2 (5 bases each). The germline gives CDR1 SGHRS, CDR2 YFSETQ. The CDR3 length is 14 residues. Trimming cost V 4 bases and J 0 bases, with 9 bases left between them. The CDR3 nucleotides read TGCGCCAGCAGCCGGGACGGAAGCACAGATACGCAGTATTTT. Amino acids: CASSRDGSTDTQYF.

The genes are TRBV6-5 and TRBJ1-4, with 7 bases that match TRBD1. J lost 4 bases, V lost 4 bases, and 6 bases had no gene match. There are 15 residues in the CDR3. The germline V gene encodes CDR1 MNHEY and CDR2 SVGAGI. As DNA, the CDR3 is TGTGCCAGCAGTTCCGACAGGGCGGGTAATGAAAAACTGTTTTTT. It yields the protein CASSSDRAGNEKLFF.

CDR3 sequence reads: CASSIGGESNQPQHF. The CDR3 bases are TGTGCCAGTAGTATAGGGGGGGAGAGCAATCAGCCCCAGCATTTT. The chain is built from TRBV19 and TRBJ1-5; possible D gene TRBD1, 5 bases. Germline V gene sequence: CDR1 LNHDA, CDR2 SQIVND (reference sequence). V was pared by 1 base and J by 1 base, with 8 bases between. This CDR3 spans 15 amino acids.

The chain joins TRBV7-9 to TRBJ1-6, with 8 positions matching TRBD1. CDR1 and CDR2 from the germline V gene are SEHNR and FQNEAQ (reference sequence). The CDR3 totals 16 residues. The V gene end was trimmed by 0 bases and the J gene end by 9 bases; junction bases not matched to a gene: 7. The CDR3 nucleotides read TGTGCCAGCAGCTTAGCCTTGCGACAGGGGTCTTCACCCCTCCACTTT. This gives the protein CASSLALRQGSSPLHF. The complete variable domain, with remaining parts taken from reference TRBV7-9 and TRBJ1-6, reads DTGVSQNPRHKITKRGQNVTFRCDPISEHNRLYWYRQTLGQGPEFLTYFQNEAQLEKSRLLSDRFSAERPKGSFSTLEIQRTEQGDSAMYLCASSLALRQGSSPLHFGNGTRLTVT.

The rearrangement links TRBV7-2 to TRBJ2-5, with 8 bases matching TRBD2. Germline V gene data show CDR1 as SGHTA and CDR2 as FQGNSA. This CDR3 is 17 amino acids long. The V gene end was trimmed by 2 bases and the J gene end by 4 bases; junction bases not matched to a gene: 12. The DNA of the CDR3 is TGTGCCAGCAGCTTAAGCCCTCCGGGACTAGGGGGAGAGACCCAGTACTTC. It is translated as CASSLSPPGLGGETQYF.

V usage is TRBV24-1 and J usage is TRBJ2-1; D uncertain. The V gene's germline CDR1 is KGHDR and CDR2 SFDVKD. Trimming cost V 8 bases and J 5 bases, with 6 bases left between them. The CDR3 has 11 residues. DNA for the CDR3: TGTGCCACCAAGGACGACAATGAGCAGTTCTTC. This codes for CATKDDNEQFF.

The chain uses TRBV6-6 and TRBJ1-2; D uncertain. The ends were cut back, 4 bases at V and 3 bases at J, with 9 bases in the middle. The CDR3 is 13 residues long. The germline V gene encodes CDR1 MNHNY and CDR2 SVGAGI (reference sequence). As DNA, the CDR3 is TGTGCCAGCAGTTCCAGTGGGGACTATGGCTACACCTTC. It yields the protein CASSSSGDYGYTF.

The V and J genes are TRBV7-2 and TRBJ2-4; TRBD2 agrees at 7 bases. In germline, CDR1 is SGHTA, CDR2 FQGNSA. This CDR3 has 14 residues. The V segment lost 1 base and the J segment 8 bases; nucleotides outside the gene matches: 5. CDR3 in DNA: TGTGCCAGCAGCTTAGGCGGTGGGGGGGACATTCAGTACTTC. Its translation: CASSLGGGGDIQYF.

The chain has TRBV24-1 and TRBJ1-2, with unresolved D. The length of the CDR3 is 15 residues. Between the trimmed V and J ends, which lost 8 bases and 2 bases, there was a span of 17 bases. Germline V CDR1 and CDR2: KGHDR, SFDVKD. Here the CDR3 DNA reads TGTGCCACCACCATTAATGGAGGGCGGAACTATGGCTACACCTTC. Its protein product is CATTINGGRNYGYTF.

This clone was counted a few times. This chain joins TRBV2 and TRBJ2-3, with a tentative D call TRBD2 (6 bases). This CDR3 comprises 14 residues. Germline V gene lookup returns CDR1 SNHLY and CDR2 FYNNEI. V lost 2 bases to trimming and J lost 3 bases, with 9 bases between them. CDR3 sequence (DNA): TGTGCCAGCAGTGAACAGGGACTTACAGATACGCAGTATTTT. Its protein product is CASSEQGLTDTQYF.

The V call is TRBV25-1, the J call TRBJ1-4; D uncertain. CDR3 size: 15 residues. V shed 8 bases and J shed 4 bases, with 17 bases lying between them. Germline lookup yields CDR1 MGHDK and CDR2 SYGVNS. CDR3 bases: TGTGCCAGCCAAAGCATGCGGACGGTTAATGAAAAACTGTTTTTT. Protein product: CASQSMRTVNEKLFF. The full variable domain, rest sourced from reference TRBV25-1 and TRBJ1-4, is EADIYQTPRYLVIGTGKKITLECSQTMGHDKMYWYQQDPGMELHLIHYSYGVNSTEKGDLSSESTVSRIRTEHFPLTLESARPSHTSQYLCASQSMRTVNEKLFFGSGTQLSVL.

This clone was counted once. The chain links TRBV3-1 (or the pseudogene TRBV3-2) to TRBJ1-2; 7 bases fit TRBD1. The V and J ends lost 4 bases and 8 bases, in that order; junction bases with no gene match: 10. The CDR3 spans 14 residues. CDR1 is LGHDT and CDR2 is YNNKEL in the germline V gene (reference sequence). CDR3 loop: CASSRSGQSAGYTF. The CDR3 DNA reads as TGTGCCAGCAGCCGGTCGGGACAGTCCGCAGGCTACACCTTC.

The V and J genes are TRBV4-3 and TRBJ2-7, with a weak D call TRBD2 (5 bases). The germline gives CDR1 LGHNA, CDR2 YSLEER. Trimming took off 4 bases at V and 0 bases at J, with 13 bases between the two ends. CDR3 length equals 15 residues. Here the CDR3 reads CASSPSLGSSYEQYF. CDR3 DNA: TGCGCCAGCAGCCCCAGCTTGGGGAGCTCCTACGAGCAGTACTTC.

This clone was seen a single time. This CDR3 is CASSLAAGGRNSPLHF. Written as DNA, the CDR3 is TGTGCCAGCAGCTTAGCGGCAGGGGGCAGGAATTCACCCCTCCACTTT. This chain connects TRBV7-2 to TRBJ1-6; 8 bases are a match to TRBD1. The V segment lost 0 bases and the J segment 7 bases; nucleotides outside the gene matches: 5. CDR3 size: 16 residues. Germline CDR1 is SGHTA and CDR2 is FQGNSA. Full variable domain (rest looked up from reference TRBV7-2 and TRBJ1-6): GAGVSQSPSNKVTEKGKDVELRCDPISGHTALYWYRQSLGQGLEFLIYFQGNSAPDKSGLPSDRFSAERTGGSVSTLTIQRTQQEDSAVYLCASSLAAGGRNSPLHFGNGTRLTVT.

The sample holds a few counts of this clone. This sequence joins TRBV11-2 and TRBJ1-1, with 7 bases aligning to TRBD1. Germline V gene lookup returns CDR1 SGHAT and CDR2 FQNNGV. The ends lost 5 bases at V and 4 bases at J; junction bases unmatched: 10. The CDR3 spans 15 residues. Here the CDR3 reads CASSPQGGRITEAFF. CDR3 nucleotide sequence: TGTGCCAGCAGCCCTCAGGGGGGGCGGATCACTGAAGCTTTCTTT.

This chain joins TRBV29-1 and TRBJ2-5, with TRBD1 identical over 7 bases. After removal of 6 bases from V and 5 bases from J, the junction contained 9 bases not matched to a gene. CDR1 SQVTM and CDR2 ANQGSEA come from the germline V gene. The CDR3 contains 13 residues. Here the CDR3 reads CSVVQGNGETQYF. The CDR3 DNA follows: TGCAGCGTGGTACAGGGGAATGGGGAGACCCAGTACTTC. The whole variable domain, filled in from reference TRBV29-1 and TRBJ2-5, reads SAVISQKPSRDICQRGTSLTIQCQVDSQVTMMFWYRQQPGQSLTLIATANQGSEATYESGFVIDKFPISRPNLTFSTLTVSNMSPEDSSIYLCSVVQGNGETQYFGPGTRLLVL.

V and J are TRBV29-1 and TRBJ1-4; 9 bases match TRBD1. Germline CDR1 is SQVTM and CDR2 is ANQGSEA. V lost 6 bases and J lost 8; bases outside the gene matches: 4. CDR3 length: 12 amino acids. CDR3 sequence (DNA): TGCAGCGTCCGGGACAGGGTCGAAAAACTGTTTTTT. It translates to CSVRDRVEKLFF.

Concerning this clone itself: One end of the junction is discordant with germline, which a read error may explain. This chain links TRBV7-7 with TRBJ2-1; 9 bases line up with TRBD2. This CDR3 is built from 16 residues. Germline V gene lookup returns CDR1 SSHAT and CDR2 FNYEAQ (reference sequence). The CDR3 DNA reads TGTGCTAGCAGCTTAGGGGCTAGCGGGGACCTCAATGAGCAGTTCTTC. Translation gives CASSLGASGDLNEQFF.

This clone was recorded only once. The chain joins TRBV5-1 to TRBJ2-5; TRBD1 is a possible D gene (5 bases). CDR3 size: 17 residues. Germline V gives CDR1 SGHRS, CDR2 YFSETQ. The V end was cut by 0 bases, the J end by 5 bases, with 20 bases between. CDR3 DNA: TGCGCCAGCAGCTTGGGTCCGGCGGCTAGGGGTTCGGAGACCCAGTACTTC. Translation gives CASSLGPAARGSETQYF.

CDR3 coding DNA: TGTGCCAGCTCACCACAGGGAGAGACCCAGTACTTC. Amino acids: CASSPQGETQYF. This chain connects TRBV18 to TRBJ2-5; D remains unclear. The V gene's germline CDR1 is KGHSH and CDR2 LQKENI. This CDR3 has 12 amino acids. The V and J ends lost 1 base and 4 bases respectively, with 4 bases between them.

The V and J genes are TRBV6-5 and TRBJ1-3; possibly TRBD1 for D (5 bases). Per the germline V gene, CDR1 is MNHEY and CDR2 is SVGAGI. Deletions cut 2 bases from V and 0 bases from J, with 11 bases between. The CDR3 is 16 residues long. The DNA for the CDR3 is TGTGCCAGCAGTTACGGAGGGGAATTCTCTGGAAACACCATATATTTT. Translating it yields CASSYGGEFSGNTIYF.

The V gene is TRBV4-1, the J gene TRBJ1-2, with D unresolved. Germline V gene sequence: CDR1 MGHRA, CDR2 YSYEKL. The CDR3 totals 15 residues. Trimming stripped 6 bases from V and 4 bases from J, with 18 bases between. The CDR3 DNA is TGCGCCAGCAGTTTAGAAAGGCAGGCGACCTATGGCTACACCTTC. It codes for CASSLERQATYGYTF.